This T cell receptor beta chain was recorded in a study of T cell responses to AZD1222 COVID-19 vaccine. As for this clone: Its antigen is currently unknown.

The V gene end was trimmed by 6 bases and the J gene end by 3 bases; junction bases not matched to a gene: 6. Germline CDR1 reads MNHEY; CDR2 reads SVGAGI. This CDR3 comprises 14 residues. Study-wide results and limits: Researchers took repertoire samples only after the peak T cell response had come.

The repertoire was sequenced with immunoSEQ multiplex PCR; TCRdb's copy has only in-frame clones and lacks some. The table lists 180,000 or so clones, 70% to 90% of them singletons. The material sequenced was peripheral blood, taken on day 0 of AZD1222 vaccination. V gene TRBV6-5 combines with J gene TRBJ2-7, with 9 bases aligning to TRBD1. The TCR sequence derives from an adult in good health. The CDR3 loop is CASRKGQGVYEQYF. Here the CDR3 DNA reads TGTGCCAGCAGGAAGGGACAGGGAGTCTACGAGCAGTACTTC.